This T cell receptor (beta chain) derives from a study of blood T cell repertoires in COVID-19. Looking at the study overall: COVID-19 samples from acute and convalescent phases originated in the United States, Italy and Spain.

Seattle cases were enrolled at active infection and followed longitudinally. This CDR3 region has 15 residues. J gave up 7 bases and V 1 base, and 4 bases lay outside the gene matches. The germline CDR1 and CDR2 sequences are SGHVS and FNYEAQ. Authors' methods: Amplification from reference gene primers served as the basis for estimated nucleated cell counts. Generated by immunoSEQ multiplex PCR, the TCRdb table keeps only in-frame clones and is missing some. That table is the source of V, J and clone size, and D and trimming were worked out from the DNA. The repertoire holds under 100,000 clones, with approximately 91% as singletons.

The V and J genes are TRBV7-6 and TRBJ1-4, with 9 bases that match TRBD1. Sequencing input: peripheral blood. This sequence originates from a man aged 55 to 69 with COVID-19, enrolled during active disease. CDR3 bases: TGTGCCAGCAGCTTAGGGACAGGGGAAGGTGAAAAACTGTTTTTT. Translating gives CASSLGTGEGEKLFF.